This T cell receptor beta chain was found in a study of T-cell reconstitution after alpha-beta-depleted transplantation in children. In this sample, this clonotype turned up many times. The target antigen is unknown. The authors prepared the TCRbeta library with unique molecular identifiers. TCRdb called the PCR reads again in MiXCR, with one record for every CDR3 protein. The sample has hundreds of thousands of distinct CDR3 sequences, less than 20% seen once. Findings of the study overall: Several hundred expanded graft clones reportedly supplied alpha-beta T cells about two months after transplant. At the one-year point after transplant, T-cell counts and TCRbeta diversity were found to come mostly from T cells that had been newly produced.

This TCR was recovered from a male patient younger than 18 who had a stem cell transplant for acute lymphoblastic leukemia, so the T cells may come from the graft donor. The sample consisted of PBMCs, mostly from graft donor cells, taken 360 days after TCRalphabeta/CD19-depleted stem cell transplant.

As DNA, the CDR3 is TGCGCCAGCAGCCTCATGGACAGGAGCACAGATACGCAGTATTTT. Its translation: CASSLMDRSTDTQYF. This rearrangement joins TRBV5-1 to TRBJ2-3, with TRBD1 matching 7 bases. V was clipped by 4 bases and J by 0 bases; unmatched bases: 5. From germline, CDR1 is SGHRS and CDR2 YFSETQ. This CDR3 spans 15 amino acids.